Below, 9 T cell receptor beta chains from the same sample are listed, as sequenced in a study of T cell changes during pregnancy in multiple sclerosis. Assay: immunoSEQ multiplex PCR; the TCRdb copy retains only in-frame clones and omits some. Of 55,000 to 85,000 clones in the sample, approximately 94% were seen once. Sequences were derived from peripheral blood, sampled in the third trimester of pregnancy. The receptors come from a female donor with multiple sclerosis, enrolled in a pregnancy study.

This chain connects TRBV7-9 to TRBJ2-7; the D gene is possibly TRBD1 (6 bases). The V end was cut by 1 base, the J end by 5 bases, with 15 bases between. This CDR3 has 15 amino acids. CDR1 is SEHNR, CDR2 FQNEAQ, per germline (reference sequence). The DNA of the CDR3 is TGTGCCAGCAGCTTAGGCGGCAGGGGAACCCACGAGCAGTACTTC. Protein sequence: CASSLGGRGTHEQYF.

J is TRBJ1-6 and V is TRBV7-8, with 7 bases fitting TRBD1. Germline CDR1 reads SGHVS; CDR2 reads FQNEAQ. With 5 bases clipped from V and 6 bases from J, the junction kept 13 bases outside the gene matches. This CDR3 comprises 17 residues. This CDR3 is CASSLRQGGTFNSPLHF. The CDR3, as DNA: TGTGCCAGCAGCCTTAGACAGGGAGGAACCTTTAATTCACCCCTCCACTTT.

The J gene is TRBJ1-2, the V gene TRBV9, with TRBD1 as a possible D gene (5 bases). CDR1 and CDR2 from the germline V gene are SGDLS and YYNGEE. The CDR3 consists of 15 residues. The V and J ends lost 2 bases and 0 bases respectively, with 11 bases between them. The CDR3 protein is CASSVEGIANYGYTF. The CDR3 DNA follows: TGTGCCAGCAGCGTGGAGGGGATAGCTAACTATGGCTACACCTTC.

The J gene is TRBJ1-1, the V gene TRBV7-2; tentatively, D is TRBD1 (5 bases). Germline CDR1 reads SGHTA; CDR2 reads FQGNSA. The CDR3 runs to 12 residues. Trimming took 4 bases from V and 4 from J, leaving 7 bases between them. CDR3 sequence reads: CASSWRGTEAFF. The CDR3 nucleotides read TGTGCCAGCAGCTGGAGGGGCACTGAAGCTTTCTTT. Full variable domain (outside the CDR3, taken from reference TRBV7-2 and TRBJ1-1): GAGVSQSPSNKVTEKGKDVELRCDPISGHTALYWYRQSLGQGLEFLIYFQGNSAPDKSGLPSDRFSAERTGGSVSTLTIQRTQQEDSAVYLCASSWRGTEAFFGQGTRLTVV.

This chain uses TRBV7-2 with TRBJ2-7; D is unclear. Germline values: CDR1 SGHTA, CDR2 FQGNSA. CDR3 length equals 12 residues. V was clipped by 5 bases and J by 5 bases, with 10 bases between them. The CDR3 sequence: CASSPHRNEQYF. The CDR3 nucleotides are TGTGCCAGCAGCCCACACCGTAACGAGCAGTACTTC.

The V gene is TRBV6-5, the J gene TRBJ1-5; TRBD1 is a possible D gene (5 bases). The germline gives CDR1 MNHEY, CDR2 SVGAGI. The V and J ends lost 4 bases and 2 bases respectively, with 15 bases between them. This CDR3 comprises 16 residues. For the CDR3, the DNA is TGTGCCAGCAGTTCAACGGGGGTATCGGGCAATCAGCCCCAGCATTTT. Its protein is CASSSTGVSGNQPQHF.

This clone has only one observation. The chain has TRBV29-1 and TRBJ2-7; 7 bases fit TRBD1. The CDR3 extends over 14 amino acids. Per germline, CDR1 SQVTM and CDR2 ANQGSEA. V gave up 5 bases and J gave up 2 bases; unmatched junction bases: 9. The CDR3 spells CSVFGTALTYEQYF. The CDR3 nucleotides read TGCAGCGTTTTCGGGACAGCCCTTACCTACGAGCAGTACTTC.

This clone has only one observation. The chain joins TRBV10-3 to TRBJ2-7; TRBD1 matches 12 bases. Losses at the gene ends were 8 bases for V and 7 bases for J; bases not matched to a gene: 3. The CDR3 is made up of 12 amino acids. Germline lookup yields CDR1 ENHRY and CDR2 SYGVKD. The CDR3 loop reads CAIRDRGLEQYF. The CDR3 DNA is TGTGCCATCCGGGACAGGGGGCTTGAGCAGTACTTC.

This chain links TRBV11-3 with TRBJ2-1; D call uncertain. Germline assignment: CDR1 SGHNT and CDR2 YENEEA. Deletions cut 8 bases from V and 6 bases from J, with 11 bases between. The length of the CDR3 is 12 residues. Here the CDR3 reads CASGSRVNEQFF. The CDR3 nucleotides read TGTGCCAGCGGATCTAGAGTCAATGAGCAGTTCTTC.